This note documents a single T cell receptor (beta chain) sequence. Its antigen is undetermined. The junction and the germline gene differ at one end; a read error may be behind it. The CDR3 totals 13 residues. The germline V gene encodes CDR1 SGHRS and CDR2 YFSETQ. TCRdb independently ran MiXCR on the reads; one entry per CDR3 protein. Of approximately 20,000 distinct CDR3 sequences listed, roughly a fifth are singletons. This sample stems from a study of lung T cells in sarcoidosis with Löfgren's syndrome. Study in general: Analyses focused on Löfgren's syndrome patients. General study results and limits: Paired TRAV12-1/TRBV2 TCRs showed CDR3 homology and preferential pairing.

V usage is TRBV5-1 and J usage is TRBJ2-1, with a tentative D call TRBD2 (5 bases). The sequence was obtained from a human donor with sarcoidosis (Löfgren's syndrome or another form), or a control subject (not recorded which). Source material: CD4+ T cells from bronchoalveolar lavage. Here the CDR3 DNA reads TGCGCCAGCAGCTTGGCAGTGGCGGGCCAGCAGCTCTTC. Translated: CASSLAVAGQQLF.